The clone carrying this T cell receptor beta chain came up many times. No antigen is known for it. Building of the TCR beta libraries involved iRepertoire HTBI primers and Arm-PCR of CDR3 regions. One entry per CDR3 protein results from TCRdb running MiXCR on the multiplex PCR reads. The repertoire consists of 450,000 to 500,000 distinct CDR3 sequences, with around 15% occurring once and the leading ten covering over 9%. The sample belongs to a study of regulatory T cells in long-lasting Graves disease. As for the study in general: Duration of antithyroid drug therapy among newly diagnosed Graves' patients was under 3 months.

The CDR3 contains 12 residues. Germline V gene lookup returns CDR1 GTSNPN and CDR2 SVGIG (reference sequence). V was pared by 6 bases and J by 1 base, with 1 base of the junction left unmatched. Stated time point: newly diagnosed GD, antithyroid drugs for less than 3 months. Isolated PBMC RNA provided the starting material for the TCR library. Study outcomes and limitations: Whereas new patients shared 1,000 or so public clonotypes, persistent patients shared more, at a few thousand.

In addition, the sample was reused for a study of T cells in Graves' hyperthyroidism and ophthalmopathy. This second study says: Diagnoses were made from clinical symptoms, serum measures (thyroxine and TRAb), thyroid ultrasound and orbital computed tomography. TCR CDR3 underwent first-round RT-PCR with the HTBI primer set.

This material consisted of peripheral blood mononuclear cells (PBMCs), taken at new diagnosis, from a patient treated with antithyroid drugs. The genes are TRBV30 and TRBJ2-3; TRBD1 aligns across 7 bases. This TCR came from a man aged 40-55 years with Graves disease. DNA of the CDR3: TGTGCCTGCGGGACAGGCACAGATACGCAGTATTTT. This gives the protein CACGTGTDTQYF.